The 7 T cell receptor beta chains presented below share a single source sample, sequenced in a study of graft-versus-host responses after intestinal transplantation. Using immunoSEQ multiplex PCR, the repertoire was profiled, and TCRdb retains in-frame clones only, with some absent. The sample has some 44,000 clones, around 96% seen once; the top ten hold 1.6%. Sequences were derived from PBMCs, sampled roughly 51 weeks after intestinal transplant. The receptor source for this set is a human patient who received an intestinal transplant, so some T cells may come from the graft donor.

The J gene is TRBJ1-2, the V gene TRBV6-5; the match to TRBD1 covers 9 bases. The V and J ends lost 0 bases and 4 bases, in that order; junction bases with no gene match: 0. This CDR3 comprises 14 residues. Germline CDR1 reads MNHEY; CDR2 reads SVGAGI. CDR3 coding DNA: TGTGCCAGCAGTTACTCGACAGGGGGCTATGGCTACACCTTC. Translating gives CASSYSTGGYGYTF.

V usage is TRBV6-5 and J usage is TRBJ2-2, with 11 positions matching TRBD1. The CDR3 sequence is 15 residues long. The V segment lost 4 bases and the J segment 5 bases; nucleotides outside the gene matches: 3. Germline assignment: CDR1 MNHEY and CDR2 SVGAGI. CDR3 residues: CASSWGQGGTGELFF. The CDR3 DNA sequence: TGTGCCAGCAGTTGGGGACAGGGGGGTACCGGGGAGCTGTTTTTT.

The chain employs TRBV5-1 and TRBJ2-5; possible D gene TRBD1, 5 bases. Germline CDR1 and CDR2: SGHRS and YFSETQ. V gave up 2 bases and J gave up 3 bases, with 11 bases separating them. The CDR3 sequence is 14 residues long. The CDR3 DNA reads as TGCGCCAGCAGCTTTCAGGGCAGGGAAGAGACCCAGTACTTC. Translation gives CASSFQGREETQYF.

The gene calls are TRBV12-5 and TRBJ1-1; D uncertain. The CDR3 consists of 13 residues. Germline assignment: CDR1 LGHNT and CDR2 FRNRAP. V lost 6 bases and J 9 bases, leaving 17 bases between the germline ends. DNA of the CDR3: TGTGCTAGTGGCCAGCAACTCCAGATTAAAGCTTTCTTT. Its protein is CASGQQLQIKAFF.

The chain employs TRBV5-4 and TRBJ2-7; D not certain. The CDR3 is made up of 13 amino acids. Germline lookup yields CDR1 SGHNT and CDR2 YYREEE (reference sequence). Deletions cut 3 bases from V and 2 bases from J, with 9 bases between. DNA for the CDR3: TGTGCCAGCAGCTCGCGTTCCACCTACGAGCAGTACTTC. It encodes CASSSRSTYEQYF.

The rearrangement links TRBV9 to TRBJ1-5; D perhaps matches TRBD1 (6 bases). The CDR3 runs to 14 residues. Trimming shortened V by 5 bases and J by 3 bases, and 12 bases separated the two germline ends. Germline CDR1 and CDR2: SGDLS and YYNGEE. The CDR3 region is CASSGTSANQPQHF. The CDR3 DNA reads TGTGCCAGCAGTGGGACATCCGCCAATCAGCCCCAGCATTTT.

J is TRBJ1-1 and V is TRBV5-6; no definite D call. Germline loops: CDR1 SGHDT, CDR2 YYEEEE. The CDR3 is made up of 13 amino acids. V was clipped by 3 bases and J by 2 bases, with 8 bases between them. CDR3 nucleotide sequence: TGTGCCAGCAGCTCAGGACCCAACACTGAAGCTTTCTTT. Translation: CASSSGPNTEAFF.